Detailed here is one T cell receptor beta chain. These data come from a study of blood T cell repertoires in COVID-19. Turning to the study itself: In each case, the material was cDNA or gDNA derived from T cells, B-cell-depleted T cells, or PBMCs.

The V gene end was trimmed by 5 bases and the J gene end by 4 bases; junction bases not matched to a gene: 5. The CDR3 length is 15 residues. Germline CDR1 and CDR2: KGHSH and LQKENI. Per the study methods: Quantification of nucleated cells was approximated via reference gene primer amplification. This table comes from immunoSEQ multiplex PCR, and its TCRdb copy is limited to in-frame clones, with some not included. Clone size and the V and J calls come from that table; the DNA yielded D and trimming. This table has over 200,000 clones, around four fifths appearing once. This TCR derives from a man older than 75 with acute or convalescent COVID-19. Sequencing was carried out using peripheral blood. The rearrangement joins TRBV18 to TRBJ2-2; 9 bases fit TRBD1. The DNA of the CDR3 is TGTGCCAGCTCAACCTACAGGGGGCCCACCGGGGAGCTGTTTTTT. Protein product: CASSTYRGPTGELFF. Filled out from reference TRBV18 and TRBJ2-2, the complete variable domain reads NAGVMQNPRHLVRRRGQEARLRCSPMKGHSHVYWYRQLPEEGLKFMVYLQKENIIDESGMPKERFSAEFPKEGPSILRIQQVVRGDSAAYFCASSTYRGPTGELFFGEGSRLTVL.